The rows below give T cell receptor beta chains drawn from one sample of a study of T-cell reconstitution after alpha-beta-depleted transplantation in children. TCRdb ran MiXCR on the PCR reads and lists one entry per CDR3 protein. Here the sample spans about 110,000 distinct CDR3 sequences, approximately 10% being singletons. This specimen consisted of PBMCs from the stem cell graft donor, obtained from the stem cell graft. These receptors were obtained from a human donor who donated a stem cell graft to a child with acute lymphoblastic leukemia. Each CDR3 is given with its conserved first and last residue. The D gene is left open where the match is weak. For some rows the clone size is stated as once, few or many, or as a class when expanded; others skip it.

cdr3_length | d_call | v_call | clone_size | cdr3_aa
19 | TRBD1 | TRBV7-6 | many | CASSSRGGRVESGANVLTF
14 | . | TRBV12-3/TRBV12-4 | many | CASSLARVTGELFF
13 | . | TRBV9 | . | CASSVGLAGELFF
12 | . | TRBV7-9 | many | CASSPDVAEAFF
17 | TRBD2 | TRBV27 | many | CASSFLTSGRASHEQYF
14 | . | TRBV28 | . | CASPGVPPYNEQFF
16 | TRBD1 | TRBV3-1 | many | CASSPQGRGRGQPQHF
12 | . | TRBV3-1 | many | CASSQERYEQYF
13 | . | TRBV12-3/TRBV12-4 | many | CASSRRGYNEQFF
17 | . | TRBV9 | . | CASSHGRLTTTRETQYF
13 | . | TRBV28 | many | CASSPPYTGELFF
14 | . | TRBV15 | many | CATSRDGAVVEQYF
15 | . | TRBV29-1 | many | CSVAHSGANTDTQYF
13 | . | TRBV7-3 | few | CASSDFRNSPLHF
15 | TRBD1 | TRBV5-1 | many | CASSPQGASYNEQFF
13 | TRBD1 | TRBV20-1 | many | CSAREGQPYGYTF
11 | . | TRBV28 | many | CASSTYNEQFF